This T cell receptor beta chain was identified during a study of cytomegalovirus exposure and HLA in healthy donors. Points from the study as a whole: Exclusion as indistinguishable affected some V segments, including TRBV6-2 and TRBV6-3. Being productive about 87% or about 30% of the time was typical of most TCR beta V segments in an earlier analysis. In a later analysis, V- and J-gene trimming of beta chains associated with a DCLRE1C missense variant, replicated independently.

PCR employed 60 Vbeta and 13 Jbeta primers. As originally analysed: Later reanalysis found about 80 million unique TCR beta chains, around 9.9 million of them shared. Here immunoSEQ multiplex PCR was the method, and the copy in TCRdb shows in-frame clones only, minus some. V, J and clone size are those of that table, while D and trimming were read from the DNA. The sample consists of about 93,000 clones, roughly 63% of them appearing once. CDR1 and CDR2 from the germline V gene are SGHNT and YYREEE (reference sequence). The CDR3 consists of 15 residues. Losses at the gene ends were 4 bases for V and 0 bases for J; bases not matched to a gene: 7. A note on this clone: Antigen specificity is unknown.

The material sequenced was PBMCs. The chain joins TRBV5-4 to TRBJ2-7, with TRBD1 identical over 7 bases. This TCR came from a boy aged 5-17 years in good health and CMV-seropositive. DNA for the CDR3: TGTGCCAGCAGCGCCACCGGGACAGCCTCCTACGAGCAGTACTTC. As protein: CASSATGTASYEQYF.